This is a list of T cell receptor beta chains from one sample in a study of identical twins. TCRdb reanalysed the 5' RACE reads using MiXCR and keeps one entry per CDR3 protein. Among some 500,000 distinct CDR3 sequences, just under 10% were seen once, and the ten largest hold roughly 3%. The sample also formed part of further work on yellow fever vaccine responses in identical twins.

The sample taken for sequencing was PBMCs. These receptors all stem from a woman aged 18-29 years in good health. CDR3s include the opening cysteine and the closing phenylalanine or tryptophan. The D gene is left open where the match is weak. For some rows the clone size is stated as once, few or many, or as a class when expanded; others skip it.

abundance: -; j_gene: TRBJ2-7; d_gene: -; v_gene: TRBV27; CDR3nt: TGTGCCAGCAGTTTTGGGACAAGGGTATCCTACGAGCAGTACTTC; CDR3aa: CASSFGTRVSYEQYF
abundance: -; j_gene: TRBJ2-3; d_gene: TRBD1; v_gene: TRBV12-3/TRBV12-4; CDR3nt: TGTGCCAGCAGCCTACAGGGGGCCGGAGATACGCAGTATTTT; CDR3aa: CASSLQGAGDTQYF
abundance: few; j_gene: TRBJ2-1; d_gene: -; v_gene: TRBV5-1; CDR3nt: TGCGCCAGCAGCTTGGATGTCTACAATGAGCAGTTCTTC; CDR3aa: CASSLDVYNEQFF
abundance: many; j_gene: TRBJ2-7; d_gene: TRBD1; v_gene: TRBV28; CDR3nt: TGTGCCAGCAGACGACAGGGGTCCTACGAGCAGTACTTC; CDR3aa: CASRRQGSYEQYF
abundance: many; j_gene: TRBJ1-1; d_gene: -; v_gene: TRBV5-5; CDR3nt: TGTGCCAGCAGCTGGGCCGCGGGGTGGAACACTGAAGCTTTCTTT; CDR3aa: CASSWAAGWNTEAFF
abundance: many; j_gene: TRBJ2-7; d_gene: -; v_gene: TRBV5-6; CDR3nt: TGTGCCAGCAGCTTGGTGCGTCACTCCTACGAGCAGTACTTC; CDR3aa: CASSLVRHSYEQYF
abundance: few; j_gene: TRBJ2-7; d_gene: -; v_gene: TRBV19; CDR3nt: TGTGCCAGTAGTATGCCCGGGAGCTCCTACGAGCAGTACTTC; CDR3aa: CASSMPGSSYEQYF
abundance: many; j_gene: TRBJ1-2; d_gene: -; v_gene: TRBV4-3; CDR3nt: TGCGCCAGCAGCCAAGGGATTTTCGGTGGCTATGGCTACACCTTC; CDR3aa: CASSQGIFGGYGYTF
abundance: -; j_gene: TRBJ2-1; d_gene: TRBD2; v_gene: TRBV7-6; CDR3nt: TGTGCCAGCAGCTCCAGGAGCGGGGGTGAGCAGTTCTTC; CDR3aa: CASSSRSGGEQFF
abundance: few; j_gene: TRBJ2-1; d_gene: -; v_gene: TRBV7-2; CDR3nt: TGTGCCAGCAGCTTACCCCTCTCATCCTACAATGAGCAGTTCTTC; CDR3aa: CASSLPLSSYNEQFF
abundance: -; j_gene: TRBJ2-2; d_gene: -; v_gene: TRBV11-1; CDR3nt: TGTGCCAGCAGCTATGCGGTCGCGAACACCGGGGAGCTGTTTTTT; CDR3aa: CASSYAVANTGELFF
abundance: -; j_gene: TRBJ2-7; d_gene: -; v_gene: TRBV15; CDR3nt: TGTGCCACCAGCAGGTCAGCGGAGTCCGCCGAGCAGTACTTC; CDR3aa: CATSRSAESAEQYF
abundance: few; j_gene: TRBJ2-2; d_gene: TRBD1; v_gene: TRBV7-2; CDR3nt: TGTGCCAGCAGCCCAAAAATTAGGACAGGGAACACCGGGGAGCTGTTTTTT; CDR3aa: CASSPKIRTGNTGELFF
abundance: few; j_gene: TRBJ1-2; d_gene: TRBD1; v_gene: TRBV9; CDR3nt: TGTGCCAGCAGCGTAGCGGACAGGGGGCCGCCCATCTATGGCTACACCTTC; CDR3aa: CASSVADRGPPIYGYTF
abundance: -; j_gene: TRBJ2-7; d_gene: TRBD1; v_gene: TRBV5-6; CDR3nt: TGTGCCAGCAGCTCGCGGACAGGGTACTACTACGAGCAGTACTTC; CDR3aa: CASSSRTGYYYEQYF
abundance: -; j_gene: TRBJ1-2; d_gene: -; v_gene: TRBV6-1; CDR3nt: TGTGCCAGCGCCCTGAGGGGGGCGGAGGGCTACACCTTC; CDR3aa: CASALRGAEGYTF
abundance: -; j_gene: TRBJ2-1; d_gene: TRBD1; v_gene: TRBV28; CDR3nt: TGTGCCAGCAGTTCCCCAGGGGGCGTGGACAATGAGCAGTTCTTC; CDR3aa: CASSSPGGVDNEQFF
abundance: many; j_gene: TRBJ1-1; d_gene: -; v_gene: TRBV20-1; CDR3nt: TGCAGTGCTAGGGTGAGGGGCACTGAAGCTTTCTTT; CDR3aa: CSARVRGTEAFF
abundance: -; j_gene: TRBJ2-7; d_gene: -; v_gene: TRBV20-1; CDR3nt: TGCAGTGCTGGTGGTCCTTCCTACGAGCAGTACTTC; CDR3aa: CSAGGPSYEQYF
abundance: many; j_gene: TRBJ1-5; d_gene: -; v_gene: TRBV24-1; CDR3nt: TGTGCCACCAGTGATTCCGGTGGGCCCCAGCATTTT; CDR3aa: CATSDSGGPQHF
abundance: -; j_gene: TRBJ2-1; d_gene: TRBD2; v_gene: TRBV11-2; CDR3nt: TGTGCCAGCAGCTTACCGGGACTAAGCAATGAGCAGTTCTTC; CDR3aa: CASSLPGLSNEQFF
abundance: -; j_gene: TRBJ2-7; d_gene: -; v_gene: TRBV6-2/TRBV6-3; CDR3nt: TGTGCCAGCAGTTACCCTCGACGGTACGGGTACGAGCAGTACTTC; CDR3aa: CASSYPRRYGYEQYF
abundance: -; j_gene: TRBJ2-3; d_gene: TRBD2; v_gene: TRBV7-2; CDR3nt: TGTGCCAGCAGCCCCGGACTAGCGGGAGGGAGGTCAGATACGCAGTATTTT; CDR3aa: CASSPGLAGGRSDTQYF
abundance: few; j_gene: TRBJ2-7; d_gene: TRBD2; v_gene: TRBV12-3/TRBV12-4; CDR3nt: TGTGCCAGCAGAGTCCGTAGCGGGACGGGGCAGGGAAGTGAGCAGTACTTC; CDR3aa: CASRVRSGTGQGSEQYF
abundance: many; j_gene: TRBJ1-6; d_gene: -; v_gene: TRBV12-3/TRBV12-4; CDR3nt: TGTGCCAGCAGTTTGAAGGGGACCCTCCACTTT; CDR3aa: CASSLKGTLHF
abundance: few; j_gene: TRBJ2-1; d_gene: -; v_gene: TRBV29-1; CDR3nt: TGCAGCGTTGGACTCGAAATGAGGTCCTACAATGAGCAGTTCTTC; CDR3aa: CSVGLEMRSYNEQFF
abundance: many; j_gene: TRBJ2-7; d_gene: -; v_gene: TRBV12-3/TRBV12-4; CDR3nt: TGTGCCAGCAGTGAGTACAGGGCCGGCGAGCAGTACTTC; CDR3aa: CASSEYRAGEQYF
abundance: -; j_gene: TRBJ2-5; d_gene: -; v_gene: TRBV24-1; CDR3nt: TGTGCCACCAGTACGACAGGTGCCCTAGAGACCCAGTACTTC; CDR3aa: CATSTTGALETQYF
abundance: few; j_gene: TRBJ2-7; d_gene: TRBD2; v_gene: TRBV4-3; CDR3nt: TGCGCCAGCAGCCAAGGGCCTAGCGGGATCTACGAGCAGTACTTC; CDR3aa: CASSQGPSGIYEQYF
abundance: many; j_gene: TRBJ2-5; d_gene: -; v_gene: TRBV10-3; CDR3nt: TGTGCCATCAGTGAGGGGGAACCGACCCAGTACTTC; CDR3aa: CAISEGEPTQYF
abundance: few; j_gene: TRBJ2-6; d_gene: -; v_gene: TRBV5-6; CDR3nt: TGTGCCAGCAGCCGCACAAGGACGGAGAGCTCTGGGGCCAACGTCCTGACTTTC; CDR3aa: CASSRTRTESSGANVLTF
abundance: few; j_gene: TRBJ1-5; d_gene: TRBD1; v_gene: TRBV12-3/TRBV12-4; CDR3nt: TGTGCCAGCGGGATCGGACAGGGGCAACAGCCCCAGCATTTT; CDR3aa: CASGIGQGQQPQHF
abundance: once; j_gene: TRBJ2-7; d_gene: TRBD2; v_gene: TRBV18; CDR3nt: TGTGCCAGCTCACCCAAAGGGGGACTAGGCCCCTACGAGCAGTACTTC; CDR3aa: CASSPKGGLGPYEQYF